Included here is one T cell receptor beta chain sequence, with context. As yet, its antigen is unknown. The data belong to a study of T cell responses to AZD1222 COVID-19 vaccine. The CDR3 loop spans 15 amino acids. V was cut by 2 bases and J by 5 bases, with 12 bases left in between. Germline assignment: CDR1 SGHTA and CDR2 FQGNSA. Study-level points and caveats: Reportedly, nearly half the spike-specific TCRs target unmutated variant regions.

Method: immunoSEQ multiplex PCR; TCRdb's copy keeps in-frame clones and lacks some. The table has about 120,000 clones, 80% to 90% seen once. This specimen consisted of peripheral blood, obtained on day 0 of MenACWY control vaccination. This chain connects TRBV7-2 to TRBJ2-2, with a possible D match to TRBD1 (5 bases). This sequence originates from an adult in good health. CDR3 coding DNA: TGTGCCAGCAGCTTAACCGGACAAATGACCGGGGAGCTGTTTTTT. Its protein product is CASSLTGQMTGELFF.